One and the same sample provided the 27 T cell receptor beta chains below, sequenced in a study of blood T cell repertoires in COVID-19. The assay was immunoSEQ multiplex PCR, and TCRdb's table has in-frame clones only and misses some. The table lists roughly 97,000 clones, over 75% of them singletons. The sequenced sample was peripheral blood. Source of these receptors: a human donor in a cohort sampled during active COVID-19.

The V and J genes are TRBV27 and TRBJ2-1; 8 positions agree with TRBD2. The CDR3 spans 21 residues. Germline CDR1 is MNHEY and CDR2 is SMNVEV (reference sequence). V dropped 2 bases and J dropped 0; count of bases not matched to a gene: 18. The DNA for the CDR3 is TGTGCCAGCAGTTTACAACCGCCTCTGAGCCTAGCGGGTGGCTCCTACAATGAGCAGTTCTTC. Its translation is CASSLQPPLSLAGGSYNEQFF.

The chain is built from TRBV13 and TRBJ1-1, with no clear D. V was clipped by 5 bases and J by 1 base, with 8 bases between them. This CDR3 has 13 residues. Germline loops: CDR1 PRHDT, CDR2 FYEKMQ (reference sequence). CDR3 region: CASSRDENTEAFF. Written as DNA, the CDR3 is TGTGCCAGCAGCAGAGATGAGAACACTGAAGCTTTCTTT.

The J gene is TRBJ1-1, the V gene TRBV7-9; 7 positions agree with TRBD1. The CDR3 spans 12 residues. V lost 5 bases, J lost 10 bases, and 7 bases stayed unmatched. CDR1 and CDR2 from the germline V gene are SEHNR and FQNEAQ (reference sequence). In DNA form, the CDR3 reads TGTGCCAGCAGCCGACAGGGCTATGTAGCTTTCTTT. Translation: CASSRQGYVAFF.

CDR3 nucleotide sequence: TGCGCCAGCAGCCTAGGGGGGGAACCCTATAATTCACCCCTCCACTTT. This gives the protein CASSLGGEPYNSPLHF. The V and J genes are TRBV4-1 and TRBJ1-6; D is perhaps TRBD1 (6 bases). V was cut by 4 bases and J by 2 bases, with 12 bases left in between. This CDR3 has 16 amino acids. CDR1 and CDR2 from the germline V gene are MGHRA and YSYEKL.

The V and J genes are TRBV30 and TRBJ1-1; D unresolved. V lost 0 bases and J lost 1, with 9 bases in between. The CDR3 extends over 14 amino acids. Germline CDR1 is GTSNPN and CDR2 is SVGIG (reference sequence). The DNA of the CDR3 is TGTGCCTGGAGTGTTAATCCTCGGAACACTGAAGCTTTCTTT. It codes for CAWSVNPRNTEAFF.

The chain has TRBV10-2 and TRBJ2-1, with 10 bases lining up with TRBD2. V was pared by 3 bases and J by 4 bases, with 12 bases of the junction left unmatched. The CDR3 totals 18 residues. Germline V gene lookup returns CDR1 WSHSY and CDR2 SAAADI. The CDR3 nucleotides are TGCGCCAGCAGTGATACCCGTACTAGCGGGGTGAGGTACAATGAGCAGTTCTTC. As protein: CASSDTRTSGVRYNEQFF.

This clone was detected once. This chain links TRBV4-3 with TRBJ2-5; 7 bases line up with TRBD2. Germline V gene data show CDR1 as LGHNA and CDR2 as YSLEER. V was clipped by 6 bases and J by 3 bases; unmatched bases: 7. This CDR3 is 14 amino acids long. The CDR3 here is CASRILATKETQYF. CDR3 DNA: TGCGCCAGCAGGATACTAGCGACCAAAGAGACCCAGTACTTC.

The chain recombines TRBV3-1 (or the pseudogene TRBV3-2) with TRBJ1-6; D gene uncertain. The V gene lost 0 bases and the J gene lost 9 bases, with 15 bases spanning the gap. The CDR3 spans 16 residues. Germline CDR1 is LGHDT and CDR2 is YNNKEL (reference sequence). The CDR3 sequence: CASSQDGRSGFSPLHF. The CDR3 region has the DNA TGTGCCAGCAGCCAAGATGGCAGGTCGGGATTTTCACCCCTCCACTTT.

The sample holds one count of this clone. CDR3 residues: CASSYLYSYNEQFF. CDR3 bases: TGTGCCAGCAGTTACCTCTACTCCTACAATGAGCAGTTCTTC. V is TRBV6-2 or TRBV6-3 and J is TRBJ2-1; D uncertain. Trimming removed 2 bases at V and 0 bases at J, with 5 bases between. From germline, CDR1 is MNHEY and CDR2 SVGEGT. This CDR3 has 14 residues.

The V gene is TRBV5-4, the J gene TRBJ2-2; D is unresolved. V shed 4 bases and J shed 1 base, with 11 bases lying between them. The germline CDR1 and CDR2 sequences are SGHNT and YYREEE (reference sequence). The CDR3 extends over 15 amino acids. The CDR3 coding sequence is TGTGCCAGCAGCGTGGGCGTCTGGAACACCGGGGAGCTGTTTTTT. This translates into CASSVGVWNTGELFF.

The chain combines TRBV5-4 with TRBJ1-2; perhaps TRBD1 as D (5 bases). The CDR3 runs 11 residues. Trimming cost V 7 bases and J 14 bases, with 18 bases left between them. Germline CDR1 reads SGHNT; CDR2 reads YYREEE (reference sequence). CDR3 loop: CASHTEGLRTF. The CDR3 nucleotides are TGTGCCAGCCACACGGAGGGGCTTCGGACCTTC.

J is TRBJ1-1 and V is TRBV7-9, with a possible D match to TRBD1 (6 bases). Looked up from germline, CDR1 is SEHNR and CDR2 is FQNEAQ (reference sequence). This CDR3 has 14 amino acids. The V and J ends lost 6 bases and 1 base respectively, with 12 bases between them. CDR3 region: CASSGAGANTEAFF. The CDR3 DNA sequence: TGTGCCAGCAGTGGGGCGGGGGCGAACACTGAAGCTTTCTTT.

The table lists this clone with many counts. This chain connects TRBV14 to TRBJ1-1; possible D gene TRBD1, 5 bases. The length of the CDR3 is 15 residues. The germline gives CDR1 SGHDN, CDR2 FVKESK. V was clipped by 3 bases and J by 4 bases, with 15 bases between them. The CDR3 region has the DNA TGTGCCAGCAGCCACGGCGGGGCGCTTGGCACTGAAGCTTTCTTT. This translates into CASSHGGALGTEAFF. The whole variable domain, remainder taken from reference TRBV14 and TRBJ1-1, is EAGVTQFPSHSVIEKGQTVTLRCDPISGHDNLYWYRRVMGKEIKFLLHFVKESKQDESGMPNNRFLAERTGGTYSTLKVQPAELEDSGVYFCASSHGGALGTEAFFGQGTRLTVV.

This CDR3 reads CASGPGGAKNIQYF. CDR3 nucleotides: TGTGCTAGTGGTCCCGGGGGGGCCAAAAACATTCAGTACTTC. This chain links TRBV12-5 with TRBJ2-4; 7 bases are shared with TRBD2. Germline loops: CDR1 LGHNT, CDR2 FRNRAP. J gave up 1 base and V 5 bases, and 2 bases lay outside the gene matches. The CDR3 length is 14 residues. Full variable domain (rest looked up from reference TRBV12-5 and TRBJ2-4): DARVTQTPRHKVTEMGQEVTMRCQPILGHNTVFWYRQTMMQGLELLAYFRNRAPLDDSGMPKDRFSAEMPDATLATLKIQPSEPRDSAVYFCASGPGGAKNIQYFGAGTRLSVL.

CDR3 coding DNA: TGTGCCTGGAGTGATTTGCCGGGAGCCCGGGGCGAGCAGTACTTC. This sequence encodes CAWSDLPGARGEQYF. The chain employs TRBV30 and TRBJ2-7, with D perhaps TRBD2 (6 bases). The CDR3 contains 15 residues. The V end lost 1 base, the J end lost 6 bases, and 19 bases lay between the germline ends. Germline V gives CDR1 GTSNPN, CDR2 SVGIG (reference sequence).

This chain joins TRBV4-1 and TRBJ2-1; 15 positions match TRBD2. Germline assignment: CDR1 MGHRA and CDR2 YSYEKL. V was pared by 7 bases and J by 6 bases, with 25 bases of the junction left unmatched. The CDR3 has 22 amino acids. The DNA of the CDR3 is TGCGCCAGCACCCCGGTGGGACTAGCGGGGGGAAGGGGCCCAAGAAACCGCAATGAGCAGTTCTTC. The encoded protein is CASTPVGLAGGRGPRNRNEQFF.

This clone was observed a handful of times. This chain uses TRBV28 with TRBJ1-2; the D is unclear. V lost 6 bases and J lost 4, with 9 bases in between. Looked up from germline, CDR1 is MDHEN and CDR2 is SYDVKM. The CDR3 has 12 amino acids. In nucleotides, the CDR3 is TGTGCCAGCAGCCGAGACATCTATGGCTACACCTTC. Protein sequence: CASSRDIYGYTF.

The CDR3 nucleotides read TGTGCCAACCTCGGACAGGGGGATGGCTACACCTTC. Translated, it gives CANLGQGDGYTF. This chain uses TRBV2 with TRBJ1-2; TRBD1 aligns across 10 bases. V gave up 10 bases and J gave up 6 bases; unmatched junction bases: 5. Germline CDR1 reads SNHLY; CDR2 reads FYNNEI. The CDR3 loop spans 12 amino acids.

This clone has a single count. This chain uses TRBV27 with TRBJ2-7; D uncertain. Per germline, CDR1 MNHEY and CDR2 SMNVEV (reference sequence). The CDR3 has 13 residues. V lost 4 bases, J lost 3 bases, and 10 bases lay in between. For the CDR3, the DNA is TGTGCCAGCAGTTACCGACAATACTACGAGCAGTACTTC. Encoded protein: CASSYRQYYEQYF.

In its sample, this clone was seen a few times. V gene TRBV7-2 combines with J gene TRBJ2-1; maybe TRBD2 (6 bases). This CDR3 is built from 12 residues. The germline V gene encodes CDR1 SGHTA and CDR2 FQGNSA. Trimming cost V 2 bases and J 8 bases, with 7 bases left between them. The CDR3 reads CASSLQRDEQFF. Written as DNA, the CDR3 is TGTGCCAGCAGCTTACAGCGGGATGAGCAGTTCTTC.

This clone was recorded once. The chain couples TRBV5-1 to TRBJ2-3, with D possibly matching TRBD2 (6 bases). The CDR3 sequence is 15 residues long. The V end was cut by 0 bases, the J end by 2 bases, with 10 bases between. The germline V gene has CDR1 SGHRS and CDR2 YFSETQ. The CDR3 reads CASSLGTTLTDTQYF. In DNA, the CDR3 is TGCGCCAGCAGCTTGGGGACTACTCTCACAGATACGCAGTATTTT.

A word on this clone: Other DNA variants within this sample encode the same CDR3. The chain employs TRBV10-2 and TRBJ1-1; TRBD1 matches at 9 bases. After removal of 4 bases from V and 4 bases from J, the junction contained 1 base not matched to a gene. The CDR3 totals 13 residues. Germline CDR1 and CDR2: WSHSY and SAAADI. The CDR3 DNA follows: TGCGCCAGCAGTGTGACAGGGGGCACTGAAGCTTTCTTT. Translating it yields CASSVTGGTEAFF.

The chain uses TRBV11-2 and TRBJ2-7, with 7 bases identical to TRBD1. The CDR3 has 15 amino acids. Germline V gene lookup returns CDR1 SGHAT and CDR2 FQNNGV. V dropped 3 bases and J dropped 4; count of bases not matched to a gene: 9. The CDR3 DNA reads TGTGCCAGCAGCTTCGCTTACAGGGGATTTTACGAGCAGTACTTC. Amino acids: CASSFAYRGFYEQYF.

The chain uses TRBV6-5 and TRBJ2-3; D may be TRBD1 (7 bases). Germline CDR1 is MNHEY and CDR2 is SVGAGI. The CDR3 has 15 residues. Trimming pared 6 bases from V and 5 bases from J, leaving 18 bases between. The CDR3, as DNA: TGTGCCAGCAGCAGCAGGGGGGTTGGAGGAGATACGCAGTATTTT. Translating gives CASSSRGVGGDTQYF.

The chain joins TRBV7-2 to TRBJ2-1; TRBD2 is a possible D gene (6 bases). The CDR3 is 14 amino acids. Trimming took off 4 bases at V and 5 bases at J, with 12 bases between the two ends. From germline, CDR1 is SGHTA and CDR2 FQGNSA. The chain's CDR3 is CASSSRGGDNEQFF. The CDR3 nucleotides read TGTGCCAGCAGCTCTCGCGGCGGGGACAATGAGCAGTTCTTC.

V gene TRBV18 combines with J gene TRBJ1-2; the match to TRBD1 covers 11 bases. Germline values: CDR1 KGHSH, CDR2 LQKENI. V was clipped by 2 bases and J by 8 bases; unmatched bases: 1. The CDR3 sequence is 13 residues long. The CDR3 protein is CASSPGQGAGYTF. The CDR3 DNA reads TGTGCCAGCTCACCAGGACAGGGGGCCGGCTACACCTTC. Full variable domain (outside the CDR3, taken from reference TRBV18 and TRBJ1-2): NAGVMQNPRHLVRRRGQEARLRCSPMKGHSHVYWYRQLPEEGLKFMVYLQKENIIDESGMPKERFSAEFPKEGPSILRIQQVVRGDSAAYFCASSPGQGAGYTFGSGTRLTVV.

The CDR3 bases are TGTGCCAGCAGCTTTCCAATCTCGACTAGCGGGAGGGCCGTAGATACGCAGTATTTT. Translation gives CASSFPISTSGRAVDTQYF. The chain carries TRBV13 and TRBJ2-3; 14 bases line up with TRBD2. Germline assignment: CDR1 PRHDT and CDR2 FYEKMQ (reference sequence). This CDR3 contains 19 residues. The trim removed 3 bases at V and 5 bases at J, leaving 13 bases unmatched.